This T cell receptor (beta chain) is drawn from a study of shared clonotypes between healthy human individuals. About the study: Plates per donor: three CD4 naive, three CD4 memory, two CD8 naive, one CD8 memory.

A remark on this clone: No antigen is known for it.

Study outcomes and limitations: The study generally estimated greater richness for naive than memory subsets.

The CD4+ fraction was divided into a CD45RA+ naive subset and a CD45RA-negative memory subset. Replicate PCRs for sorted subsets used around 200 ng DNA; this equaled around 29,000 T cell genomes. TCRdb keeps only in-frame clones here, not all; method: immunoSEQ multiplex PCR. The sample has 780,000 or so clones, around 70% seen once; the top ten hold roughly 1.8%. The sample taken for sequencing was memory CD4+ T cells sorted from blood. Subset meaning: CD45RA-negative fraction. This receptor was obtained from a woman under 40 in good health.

CDR3 in amino acids: CASSGQVENTEAFF. DNA of the CDR3: TGTGCCAGCTCGGGACAGGTGGAGAACACTGAAGCTTTCTTT. This rearrangement joins TRBV21-1 to TRBJ1-1; the D call TRBD1 from the table was never checked on the DNA. TRBV21-1 is designated a pseudogene. The CDR3 spans 14 residues.